Listed below are T cell receptor beta chains from one sample, sequenced in a study of blood T cells in healthy people across ages. Using its own MiXCR run on the 5' RACE reads, TCRdb lists one record per CDR3 protein. The repertoire holds around 780,000 distinct CDR3 sequences, with approximately 53% as singletons. The sample comprised blood. These receptors were taken from a man aged 40-49 years in good health. CDR3s include the opening cysteine and the closing phenylalanine or tryptophan. The order of the fields is V gene, J gene, D gene, clone size, CDR3 DNA, CDR3 protein. The D gene is left open where the match is weak. The size field is filled for only some rows; it gives once, few, many or a size class.

TRBV29-1	TRBJ2-7	NA	NA	TGCAGCGTTCGAGGGACCCTCCTTTACGAGCAGTACTTC	CSVRGTLLYEQYF
TRBV2	TRBJ1-1	NA	few	TGTGCCAGCAGTGTTCCCGACGGTGAAGCTTTCTTT	CASSVPDGEAFF
TRBV3-1	TRBJ1-1	NA	NA	TGTGCCAGCAGCCAAACTAGATGGACGGAAGCTTTCTTT	CASSQTRWTEAFF
TRBV11-2	TRBJ1-2	TRBD1	NA	TGTGCCAGCAGCTTAAACGGCCGAGACAGGGGGTACTATGGCTACACCTTC	CASSLNGRDRGYYGYTF
TRBV20-1	TRBJ2-7	NA	NA	TGCAGTGCTAGAAATACTCACGAGCAGTACTTC	CSARNTHEQYF
TRBV7-7	TRBJ2-2	NA	NA	TGTGCCAGCAGCTTATACCCGGGGGCAGGGAACACCGGGGAGCTGTTTTTT	CASSLYPGAGNTGELFF
TRBV6-5	TRBJ1-5	NA	many	TGTGCCAGCAGTTACGCGGGTAGCAATCAGCCCCAGCATTTT	CASSYAGSNQPQHF
TRBV6-2/TRBV6-3	TRBJ2-3	TRBD2	NA	TGTGCCAGCAGTTACTTAGTAGGGGGAGGCGAGACACCGAAGCGGGGGGGTGGTTTAGATACGCAGTATTTT	CASSYLVGGGETPKRGGGLDTQYF
TRBV7-9	TRBJ2-7	NA	NA	TGTGCCAGCAGTCCAAGGATCTCCTACGAGCAGTACTTC	CASSPRISYEQYF
TRBV28	TRBJ2-7	TRBD1	NA	TGTGCCAGCAGTTCCCACTACTCGACAGGGTCCGAGCAGTACTTC	CASSSHYSTGSEQYF
TRBV20-1	TRBJ1-4	NA	NA	TGCAGTGCTCACAGGGTCCCCGCAACTAATGAAAAACTGTTTTTT	CSAHRVPATNEKLFF
TRBV20-1	TRBJ2-5	TRBD2	NA	TGCAGTGCTATGACTAGCGGAGCTTGGGAGCAGTACTTC	CSAMTSGAWEQYF
TRBV7-6	TRBJ1-2	TRBD1	NA	TGTGCCAGCAGCCACAGGGGCGAGTATGGCTACACCTTC	CASSHRGEYGYTF
TRBV27	TRBJ2-2	NA	NA	TGTGCCAGCAGCGGAGGGGGCGGGGAGCTGTTTTTT	CASSGGGGELFF
TRBV12-3/TRBV12-4	TRBJ2-1	NA	NA	TGTGCCAGCAGGGAAGGGGTTGTGGATGAGCAGTTCTTC	CASREGVVDEQFF
TRBV13	TRBJ2-2	NA	NA	TGTGCCAGCAGCTTAGGTCAGATGAACACCGGGGAGCTGTTTTTT	CASSLGQMNTGELFF
TRBV19	TRBJ1-2	NA	NA	TGTGCCAGTACTACGGACGGTAACTATGGCTACACCTTC	CASTTDGNYGYTF
TRBV14	TRBJ2-2	TRBD2	NA	TGTGCCAGCAGACCTAGCGGGAGGGTCACCGGGGAGCTGTTTTTT	CASRPSGRVTGELFF